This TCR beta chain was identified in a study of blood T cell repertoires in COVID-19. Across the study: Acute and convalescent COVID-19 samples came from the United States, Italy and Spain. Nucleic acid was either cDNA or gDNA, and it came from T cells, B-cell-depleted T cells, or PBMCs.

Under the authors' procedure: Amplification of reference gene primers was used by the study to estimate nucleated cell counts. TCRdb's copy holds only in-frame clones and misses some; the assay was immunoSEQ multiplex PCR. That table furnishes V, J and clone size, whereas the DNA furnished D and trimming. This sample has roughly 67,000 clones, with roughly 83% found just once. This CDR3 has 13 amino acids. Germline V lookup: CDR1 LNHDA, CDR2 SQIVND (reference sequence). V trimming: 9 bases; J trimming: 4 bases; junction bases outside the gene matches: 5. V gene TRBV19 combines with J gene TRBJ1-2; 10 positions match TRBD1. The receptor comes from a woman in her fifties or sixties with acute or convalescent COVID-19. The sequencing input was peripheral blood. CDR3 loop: CASNRDRGYGYTF. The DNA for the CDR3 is TGTGCCAGCAACCGGGACAGGGGCTATGGCTACACCTTC.